A single sample gave rise to the 3 T cell receptor beta chains below, sequenced in a study of neurological immune-mediated disorders. TCRdb used MiXCR to reprocess the 5' RACE reads, holding one entry per CDR3 protein. Of around 33,000 distinct CDR3 sequences listed, roughly 7.3% were seen once; the top ten hold 4% to 5.5%. The sample consisted of PBMCs. These receptors came from a woman aged 35 to 49 in good health.

This clonotype was seen repeatedly, ten times or more. The rearrangement uses TRBV5-1 and TRBJ2-3; D may be TRBD1 (7 bases). Germline lookup yields CDR1 SGHRS and CDR2 YFSETQ. CDR3 size: 15 residues. Trimming removed 0 bases at V and 3 bases at J, with 11 bases between. CDR3 in amino acids: CASSLGRGETDTQYF. The CDR3 coding sequence is TGCGCCAGCAGCTTGGGCAGGGGGGAGACAGATACGCAGTATTTT.

This clonotype was recorded at least ten times. The chain uses TRBV2 and TRBJ2-5; 7 bases are a match to TRBD1. The CDR3 totals 13 residues. The V and J ends lost 9 bases and 1 base, in that order; junction bases with no gene match: 5. Germline V gene sequence: CDR1 SNHLY, CDR2 FYNNEI. The DNA for the CDR3 is TGTGCCAGTTCGACAGGGCTCCAAGAGACCCAGTACTTC. Protein sequence: CASSTGLQETQYF. Full variable domain (rest looked up from reference TRBV2 and TRBJ2-5): EPEVTQTPSHQVTQMGQEVILRCVPISNHLYFYWYRQILGQKVEFLVSFYNNEISEKSEIFDDQFSVERPDGSNFTLKIRSTKLEDSAMYFCASSTGLQETQYFGPGTRLLVL.

This clonotype was counted at least ten times. The chain uses TRBV5-1 and TRBJ1-5; 9 bases are shared with TRBD1. The CDR3 extends over 15 amino acids. J was trimmed by 4 bases and V by 5 bases; bases with no gene match: 7. CDR1 is SGHRS, CDR2 YFSETQ, per germline. Written as DNA, the CDR3 is TGCGCCAGCAGGCGTACCGGGACAGGGAATCAGCCCCAGCATTTT. This translates into CASRRTGTGNQPQHF.